This T cell receptor (beta chain) came from a study of blood T cell repertoires in COVID-19. Study-level information: Material from acute and convalescent COVID-19 was sourced from the United States, Italy and Spain. T cells, B-cell-depleted T cells, or PBMCs provided the cDNA or gDNA that served as material.

The germline V gene has CDR1 MRHNA and CDR2 SNTAGT. V trimming: 6 bases; J trimming: 8 bases; junction bases outside the gene matches: 9. This CDR3 contains 14 residues. Per the original methods: The assay estimated nucleated cells by amplifying reference gene primers. Data came from immunoSEQ multiplex PCR; TCRdb stores just in-frame clones and leaves some out. V and J calls and clone size come straight from that table; D and trimming were deduced from the DNA. The sample carries roughly 100,000 clones, roughly 90% recorded once. The source is a woman aged 55-70 years with acute or convalescent COVID-19. Sequencing input: peripheral blood. The genes are TRBV6-4 and TRBJ2-1, with 8 nucleotides matching TRBD2. The DNA for the CDR3 is TGTGCCAGCAGCCGGGAGGGAGGTCGGTATGAGCAGTTCTTC. It encodes CASSREGGRYEQFF.